The source of this T cell receptor beta chain is a study of CD8 T cells in ankylosing spondylitis. The CDR3 is made up of 16 amino acids. V gave up 1 base and J gave up 0 bases; unmatched junction bases: 0. The germline V gene has CDR1 MGHRA and CDR2 YSYEKL. By quantitative 5'-RACE with molecular barcodes, the TCR beta libraries were made. TCRdb re-called the 5' RACE reads with MiXCR, one entry per CDR3 protein. The profile shows fewer than 130,000 distinct CDR3 sequences, 20% to 30% of them singletons. This receptor was identified in a male donor with ankylosing spondylitis. The chain links TRBV4-1 to TRBJ1-4; TRBD1 matches 9 bases. Sequenced: synovial fluid, either unsorted or a sorted T cell fraction (not recorded which). CDR3 sequence: CASSQGTGATNEKLFF. The CDR3 region has the DNA TGCGCCAGCAGCCAAGGGACAGGGGCAACTAATGAAAAACTGTTTTTT.